This TCR beta chain was captured in a study of T cell changes during pregnancy in multiple sclerosis. CDR3 length: 16 residues. With V trimmed by 4 bases and J by 2 bases, 5 bases remained unmatched. Germline loops: CDR1 MDHEN, CDR2 SYDVKM. The data were produced by immunoSEQ multiplex PCR, yet TCRdb's version contains in-frame clones alone and is incomplete. This table holds 95,000 to 110,000 clones, around nine tenths found once. The source material was peripheral blood, sampled after pregnancy. The gene calls are TRBV28 and TRBJ2-3; 11 positions agree with TRBD2. The receptor comes from a female donor with multiple sclerosis, enrolled in a pregnancy study. CDR3 sequence reads: CASSSIAGGDTDTQYF. Here the CDR3 DNA reads TGTGCCAGCAGTTCCATAGCGGGAGGGGACACAGATACGCAGTATTTT.